Following are 8 T cell receptor beta chains from one sample sequenced in a study of control samples from healthy donors and cancer patients. Produced via immunoSEQ multiplex PCR; TCRdb's table is partial and in-frame only. The profile covers 150,000 or so clones, with roughly nine tenths appearing a single time and 6% to 9% taken by the ten largest. Material for sequencing was blood. The receptors were gathered from a man aged 18-30 years in good health.

The chain has TRBV19 and TRBJ2-1; TRBD2 aligns across 7 bases. V dropped 3 bases and J dropped 2; count of bases not matched to a gene: 4. The CDR3 sequence is 15 residues long. Germline V gives CDR1 LNHDA, CDR2 SQIVND (reference sequence). This chain's CDR3 is CASSMTLATYNEQFF. The CDR3 coding sequence is TGTGCCAGTAGTATGACACTAGCGACCTACAATGAGCAGTTCTTC.

This clone has only one observation. V is TRBV15 and J is TRBJ1-1; 11 nucleotides align to TRBD1. This CDR3 is 14 amino acids long. Per the germline V gene, CDR1 is LNHNV and CDR2 is YYDKDF (reference sequence). The ends lost 4 bases at V and 5 bases at J; junction bases unmatched: 3. In nucleotides, the CDR3 is TGTGCCACCAGCAAGGACAGGGGGCCGACTGAAGCTTTCTTT. Its protein is CATSKDRGPTEAFF.

The chain is built from TRBV5-1 and TRBJ1-3; D possibly corresponds to TRBD1 (6 bases). The V end was cut by 4 bases, the J end by 6 bases, with 14 bases between. Germline V gene data show CDR1 as SGHRS and CDR2 as YFSETQ. This CDR3 spans 14 amino acids. The CDR3 region is CASSEQGGENTIYF. The CDR3, as DNA: TGCGCCAGCAGCGAACAAGGGGGGGAAAACACCATATATTTT.

The J gene is TRBJ1-1, the V gene TRBV18; no clear D gene. Germline-derived CDR1 and CDR2 are KGHSH and LQKENI. The CDR3 totals 18 residues. Trimming took off 4 bases at V and 0 bases at J, with 21 bases between the two ends. CDR3 in DNA: TGTGCCAGCTCACAAACCCTCGGACGGACGCGAATGAACACTGAAGCTTTCTTT. This codes for CASSQTLGRTRMNTEAFF.

V is TRBV14 and J is TRBJ2-7; 8 bases line up with TRBD2. V lost 4 bases to trimming and J lost 1 base; unmatched junction nucleotides: 6. Looked up from germline, CDR1 is SGHDN and CDR2 is FVKESK. This CDR3 comprises 15 residues. CDR3 loop: CASSLGRESSYEQYF. The CDR3 coding sequence is TGTGCCAGCAGCCTCGGGAGGGAATCTTCCTACGAGCAGTACTTC.

The gene calls are TRBV7-2 and TRBJ1-2, with a tentative D call TRBD1 (6 bases). This CDR3 is 16 amino acids long. In germline, CDR1 is SGHTA, CDR2 FQGNSA. The ends were cut back, 3 bases at V and 3 bases at J, with 17 bases in the middle. CDR3 sequence (DNA): TGTGCCAGCAGCTTGAGTTTTGGACAGACTTACTATGGCTACACCTTC. Its protein is CASSLSFGQTYYGYTF.

The chain links TRBV4-1 to TRBJ1-4; 7 bases agree with TRBD1. V was pared by 0 bases and J by 8 bases, with 15 bases of the junction left unmatched. Germline V CDR1 and CDR2: MGHRA, YSYEKL. CDR3 length equals 18 residues. CDR3 region: CASSQDPLGRTGVEKLFF. CDR3 bases: TGCGCCAGCAGCCAAGATCCCCTCGGGAGGACAGGAGTCGAAAAACTGTTTTTT.

This clone was detected only once. The chain links TRBV10-3 to TRBJ1-2, with 9 bases lining up with TRBD1. The CDR3 loop spans 15 amino acids. J gave up 5 bases and V 4 bases, and 8 bases lay outside the gene matches. Germline CDR1 reads ENHRY; CDR2 reads SYGVKD. CDR3 nucleotides: TGTGCCATCAGTGGGGAGGGGACAGGGAGATATGGCTACACCTTC. Its protein product is CAISGEGTGRYGYTF.